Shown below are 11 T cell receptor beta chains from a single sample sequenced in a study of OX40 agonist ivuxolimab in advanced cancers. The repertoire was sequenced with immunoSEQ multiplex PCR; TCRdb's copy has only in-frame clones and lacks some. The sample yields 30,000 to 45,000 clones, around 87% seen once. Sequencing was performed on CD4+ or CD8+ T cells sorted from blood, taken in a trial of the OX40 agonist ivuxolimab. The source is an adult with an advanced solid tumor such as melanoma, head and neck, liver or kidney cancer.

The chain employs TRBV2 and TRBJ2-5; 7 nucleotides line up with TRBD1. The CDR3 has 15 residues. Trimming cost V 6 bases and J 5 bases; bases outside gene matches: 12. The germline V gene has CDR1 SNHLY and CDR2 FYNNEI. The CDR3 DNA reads TGTGCCAGCAGCCGAACACGGACACAGGGGGAGACCCAGTACTTC. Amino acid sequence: CASSRTRTQGETQYF.

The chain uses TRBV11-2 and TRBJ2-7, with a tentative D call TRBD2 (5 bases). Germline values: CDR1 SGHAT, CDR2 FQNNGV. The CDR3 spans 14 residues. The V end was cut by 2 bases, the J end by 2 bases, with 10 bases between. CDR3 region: CASSLMDSTYEQYF. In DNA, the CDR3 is TGTGCCAGCAGCTTAATGGACTCGACCTACGAGCAGTACTTC.

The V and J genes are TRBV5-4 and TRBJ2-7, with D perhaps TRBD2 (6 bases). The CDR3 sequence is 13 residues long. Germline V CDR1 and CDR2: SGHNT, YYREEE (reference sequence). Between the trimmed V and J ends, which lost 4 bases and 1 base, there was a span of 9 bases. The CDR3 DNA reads TGTGCCAGCAGCAAGGGACTTTCCTACGAGCAGTACTTC. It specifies CASSKGLSYEQYF. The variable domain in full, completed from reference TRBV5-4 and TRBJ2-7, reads ETGVTQSPTHLIKTRGQQVTLRCSSQSGHNTVSWYQQALGQGPQFIFQYYREEENGRGNFPPRFSGLQFPNYSSELNVNALELDDSALYLCASSKGLSYEQYFGPGTRLTVT.

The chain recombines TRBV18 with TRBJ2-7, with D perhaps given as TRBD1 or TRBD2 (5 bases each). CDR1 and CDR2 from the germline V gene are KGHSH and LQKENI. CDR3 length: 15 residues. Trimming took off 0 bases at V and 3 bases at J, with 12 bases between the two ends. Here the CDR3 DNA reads TGTGCCAGCTCACCACCGAACAAGGGGAGCTACGAGCAGTACTTC. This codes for CASSPPNKGSYEQYF.

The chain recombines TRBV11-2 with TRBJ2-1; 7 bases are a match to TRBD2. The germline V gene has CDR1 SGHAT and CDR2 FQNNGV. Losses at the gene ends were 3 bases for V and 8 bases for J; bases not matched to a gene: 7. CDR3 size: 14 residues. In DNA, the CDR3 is TGTGCCAGCAGCTTGGCACTAGCGAACGATGAGCAGTTCTTC. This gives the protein CASSLALANDEQFF.

CDR3 in DNA: TGTGCCAGCGGCCCGTTGGGTCCGACCCACGAGCAGTACTTC. Protein sequence: CASGPLGPTHEQYF. The gene calls are TRBV28 and TRBJ2-7; D not certain. Trimming cost V 8 bases and J 5 bases, with 19 bases left between them. This CDR3 is built from 14 residues. Germline CDR1 MDHEN, CDR2 SYDVKM. The entire variable domain, with the rest obtained from reference TRBV28 and TRBJ2-7, is as follows: DVKVTQSSRYLVKRTGEKVFLECVQDMDHENMFWYRQDPGLGLRLIYFSYDVKMKEKGDIPEGYSVSREKKERFSLILESASTNQTSMYLCASGPLGPTHEQYFGPGTRLTVT.

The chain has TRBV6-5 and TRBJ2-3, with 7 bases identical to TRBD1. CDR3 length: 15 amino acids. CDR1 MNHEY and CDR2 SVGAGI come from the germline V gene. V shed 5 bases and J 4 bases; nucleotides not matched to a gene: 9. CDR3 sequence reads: CASSMTGIGADTQYF. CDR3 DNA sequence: TGTGCCAGCAGTATGACAGGGATTGGCGCAGATACGCAGTATTTT.

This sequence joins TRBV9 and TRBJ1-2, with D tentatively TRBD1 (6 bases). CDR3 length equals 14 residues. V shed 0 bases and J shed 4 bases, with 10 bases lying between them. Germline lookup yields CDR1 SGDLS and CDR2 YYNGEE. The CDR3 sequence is CASSVGRGSYGYTF. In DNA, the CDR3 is TGTGCCAGCAGCGTAGGCAGGGGAAGCTATGGCTACACCTTC. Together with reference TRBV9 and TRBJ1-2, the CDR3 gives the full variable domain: DSGVTQTPKHLITATGQRVTLRCSPRSGDLSVYWYQQSLDQGLQFLIQYYNGEERAKGNILERFSAQQFPDLHSELNLSSLELGDSALYFCASSVGRGSYGYTFGSGTRLTVV.

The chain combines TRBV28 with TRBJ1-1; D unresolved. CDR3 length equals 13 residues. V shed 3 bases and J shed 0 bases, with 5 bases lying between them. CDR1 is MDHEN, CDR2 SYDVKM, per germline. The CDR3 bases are TGTGCCAGCAGTTTTTGGATGAACACTGAAGCTTTCTTT. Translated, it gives CASSFWMNTEAFF. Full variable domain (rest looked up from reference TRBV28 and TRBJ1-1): DVKVTQSSRYLVKRTGEKVFLECVQDMDHENMFWYRQDPGLGLRLIYFSYDVKMKEKGDIPEGYSVSREKKERFSLILESASTNQTSMYLCASSFWMNTEAFFGQGTRLTVV.

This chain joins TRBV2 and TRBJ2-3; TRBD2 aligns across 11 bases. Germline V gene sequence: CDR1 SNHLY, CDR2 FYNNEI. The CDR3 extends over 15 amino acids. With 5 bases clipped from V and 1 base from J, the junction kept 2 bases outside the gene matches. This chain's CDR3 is CASSLAGGGTDTQYF. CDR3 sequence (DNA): TGTGCCAGCAGTCTAGCGGGGGGTGGCACAGATACGCAGTATTTT.

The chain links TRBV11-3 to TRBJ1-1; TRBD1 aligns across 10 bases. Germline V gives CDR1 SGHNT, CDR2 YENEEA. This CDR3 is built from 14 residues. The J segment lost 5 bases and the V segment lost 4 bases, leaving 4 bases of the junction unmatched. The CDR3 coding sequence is TGTGCCAGCAGCTGGGGACAGGGGAGTACTGAAGCTTTCTTT. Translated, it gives CASSWGQGSTEAFF. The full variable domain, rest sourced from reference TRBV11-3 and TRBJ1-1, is EAGVVQSPRYKIIEKKQPVAFWCNPISGHNTLYWYLQNLGQGPELLIRYENEEAVDDSQLPKDRFSAERLKGVDSTLKIQPAELGDSAVYLCASSWGQGSTEAFFGQGTRLTVV.